These 19 T cell receptor beta chains were sequenced from one sample in a study of T cells in Graves' hyperthyroidism and ophthalmopathy (dated by TCRdb to the late 2010s). Libraries were prepared through multiplex PCR. The run used an Illumina HiSeq 2000. The TCR beta CDR3 regions were amplified from RNA transcripts. For the first round of RT-PCR on the TCR CDR3, the HTBI primer set was used together with the Qiagen OneStep RT-PCR kit. The raw public reads went through TCRdb reprocessing: fastp at Q25, MiXCR clone calling, in-frame beta chains kept. Each CDR3 protein gets just one entry, which takes the most common genes and DNA from the rows behind it. In this sample the table shows around 400,000 distinct CDR3 sequences, around a sixth of which occur a single time. Around 30% of the sample comes from the top ten. Input material: blood. The receptor set was obtained from a woman between 18 and 29 years old with Graves' hyperthyroidism that later progressed to Graves' ophthalmopathy.

This clonotype has at least ten counts. The chain is built from TRBV20-1 and TRBJ1-2; 9 bases line up with TRBD1. The junction had 9 bases not matched to a gene; V was cut back by 3 bases and J by 7 bases. The CDR3 contains 14 residues. Germline lookup yields CDR1 DFQATT and CDR2 SNEGSKA (reference sequence). The CDR3, as DNA: TGCAGTGCTAGTCTCACAGGGGGCATTGGTGGCTACACCTTC. Encoded protein: CSASLTGGIGGYTF.

The rearrangement links TRBV28 to TRBJ1-2; D unclear. Deletions cut 8 bases from V and 5 bases from J, with 6 bases between. CDR1 is MDHEN, CDR2 SYDVKM, per germline. The length of the CDR3 is 10 residues. CDR3 in DNA: TGTGCCAGCGCCGGATATGGCTACACCTTC. Translated: CASAGYGYTF.

There are a few counts of this clonotype. V usage is TRBV27 and J usage is TRBJ1-6, with no clear D. Deletions cut 6 bases from V and 7 bases from J, with 25 bases between. This CDR3 has 18 amino acids. Germline V CDR1 and CDR2: MNHEY, SMNVEV (reference sequence). CDR3 coding DNA: TGTGCCAGCAGGCCGCGCGCCGTGCGTGGGGTGATAAATTCACCCCTCCACTTT. Protein: CASRPRAVRGVINSPLHF.

V and J are TRBV6-2 or TRBV6-3 and TRBJ2-1, with D possibly being TRBD1 (5 bases). Germline lookup yields CDR1 MNHEY and CDR2 SVGEGT. The CDR3 covers 17 residues. The V end was cut by 4 bases, the J end by 10 bases, with 26 bases between. CDR3 loop: CASSLGVADPLRAEQFF. In nucleotides, the CDR3 is TGTGCCAGCAGTTTAGGGGTAGCCGATCCCCTTAGGGCGGAGCAGTTCTTC.

In the case of this clonotype: This may be a read error: a much more frequent sequence differs by one nucleotide. This CDR3 reads CASRELPPWTSYEQYF. The CDR3, as DNA: TGTGCCAGCAGAGAACTTCCGCCTTGGACCTCCTACGAGCAGTACTTC. This rearrangement joins TRBV6-1 to TRBJ2-7; D is uncertain. Germline CDR1 and CDR2: MNHNS and SASEGT. V was clipped by 6 bases and J by 0 bases, with 18 bases between them. The CDR3 has 16 amino acids.

In this sample, this clonotype turned up many times. The gene calls are TRBV15 and TRBJ1-5; D perhaps matches TRBD1 (5 bases). The V gene lost 0 bases and the J gene lost 11 bases, with 14 bases spanning the gap. The CDR3 loop spans 14 amino acids. CDR1 and CDR2 from the germline V gene are LNHNV and YYDKDF (reference sequence). CDR3: CATSRDGAGSAQHF. The CDR3 bases are TGTGCCACCAGCAGAGATGGGGCGGGGTCGGCCCAGCATTTT.

Comment on this clonotype: This sequence may be a read error, since a much larger clone differs from it by one base. The chain is built from TRBV13 and TRBJ1-1; unclear D gene. This CDR3 is built from 13 residues. Germline V gene data show CDR1 as PRHDT and CDR2 as FYEKMQ (reference sequence). Trimming took 5 bases from V and 0 from J, leaving 7 bases between them. The CDR3 bases are TGTGCCAGCAGCCCGCAGTTGAACACTGAAGCTTTCTTT. Its translation: CASSPQLNTEAFF.

This clonotype was picked up a small number of times. This chain joins TRBV7-3 and TRBJ2-7, with D perhaps given as TRBD1 or TRBD2 (6 bases each). Trimming took 1 base from V and 2 from J, leaving 9 bases between them. CDR1 is SGHTA and CDR2 is FQGTGA in the germline V gene. The CDR3 runs 14 residues. As DNA, the CDR3 is TGTGCCAGCAGCTTAATGGGGGGCACCTACGAGCAGTACTTC. This encodes CASSLMGGTYEQYF.

Concerning this clonotype: With a much larger clone just one base away, this may be a read error. The chain uses TRBV7-2 and TRBJ1-1, with TRBD1 matching over 7 bases. The CDR3 has 15 residues. CDR1 SGHTA and CDR2 FQGNSA come from the germline V gene. The CDR3 nucleotides read TGTGCCAGCAGCCCCGGGACAGATATGAACACTGAAGCTTTATTT. Translated: CASSPGTDMNTEALF.

There are many counts of this clonotype. The V gene is TRBV7-9, the J gene TRBJ2-3, with D possibly being TRBD1 (5 bases). Germline V gene sequence: CDR1 SEHNR, CDR2 FQNEAQ (reference sequence). The CDR3 runs to 16 residues. V was shortened by 5 bases and J by 4 bases, with 19 bases between the two germline ends. The DNA of the CDR3 is TGTGCCAGCAGCGCATTGCACTGGGTAGGGGCAGATACGCAGTATTTT. This encodes CASSALHWVGADTQYF.

The V and J genes are TRBV7-9 and TRBJ2-7; the match to TRBD1 covers 11 bases. Germline V gives CDR1 SEHNR, CDR2 FQNEAQ (reference sequence). Trimming took 5 bases from V and 6 from J; bases not matched to a gene: 15. The CDR3 runs to 17 residues. CDR3 DNA: TGTGCCAGCAGCCCCGGGACAGGGGGTATCGGAAATATCGAGCAGTACTTC. This encodes CASSPGTGGIGNIEQYF.

This clonotype was seen only a few times. CDR3 loop: CASSLGFQGNEQFF. DNA for the CDR3: TGTGCCAGCAGTTTGGGATTCCAAGGTAATGAGCAGTTCTTC. The chain carries TRBV12-3 or TRBV12-4 and TRBJ2-1; D uncertain. Trimming pared 3 bases from V and 7 bases from J, leaving 13 bases between. The CDR3 has 14 residues.

This clonotype showed up just a few times. The rearrangement joins TRBV28 to TRBJ2-1, with no clear D. Germline CDR1 reads MDHEN; CDR2 reads SYDVKM. V was cut by 6 bases and J by 6 bases, with 6 bases left in between. This CDR3 is 11 amino acids long. Here the CDR3 reads CASSYINEQFF. The CDR3 nucleotides read TGTGCCAGCAGCTACATCAATGAGCAGTTCTTC. Using reference TRBV28 and TRBJ2-1 for the parts outside the CDR3, the full variable domain is DVKVTQSSRYLVKRTGEKVFLECVQDMDHENMFWYRQDPGLGLRLIYFSYDVKMKEKGDIPEGYSVSREKKERFSLILESASTNQTSMYLCASSYINEQFFGPGTRLTVL.

This clonotype came up a few times. The chain joins TRBV5-1 to TRBJ1-3, with 10 bases aligning to TRBD1. The V gene end was trimmed by 4 bases and the J gene end by 0 bases; junction bases not matched to a gene: 4. The CDR3 runs to 16 residues. Germline V CDR1 and CDR2: SGHRS, YFSETQ. The CDR3: CASSMDRGSSGNTIYF. The DNA for the CDR3 is TGCGCCAGCAGCATGGACAGGGGGAGCTCTGGAAACACCATATATTTT.

The rearrangement uses TRBV4-1 and TRBJ2-3, with 9 bases fitting TRBD2. CDR3 length: 16 amino acids. In germline, CDR1 is MGHRA, CDR2 YSYEKL. After removal of 3 bases from V and 4 bases from J, the junction contained 8 bases not matched to a gene. The CDR3 loop reads CASSQTSGLVPDTQYF. In nucleotides, the CDR3 is TGCGCCAGCAGCCAGACTAGCGGTTTGGTACCAGATACGCAGTATTTT.

This clonotype has ten or more counts. This chain links TRBV3-1 with TRBJ2-3; D gene unclear. This CDR3 has 13 residues. CDR1 is LGHDT, CDR2 YNNKEL, per germline (reference sequence). Trimming stripped 1 base from V and 5 bases from J, with 7 bases between. The CDR3 sequence: CASSQANGDTQYF. The CDR3 region has the DNA TGTGCCAGCAGCCAAGCAAACGGAGATACGCAGTATTTT.

Ten or more counts support this clonotype. The chain employs TRBV28 and TRBJ2-7, with D unclear. Trimming took 4 bases from V and 6 from J, leaving 16 bases between them. CDR3 size: 14 residues. Germline values: CDR1 MDHEN, CDR2 SYDVKM. CDR3 residues: CASSSGQNPCEQYF. CDR3 sequence (DNA): TGTGCCAGCAGTTCTGGGCAGAATCCCTGCGAGCAGTACTTC.

Many counts were recorded for this clonotype. The V gene is TRBV28, the J gene TRBJ2-1; tentative D call: TRBD2 (6 bases). This CDR3 has 15 amino acids. V was shortened by 2 bases and J by 2 bases, with 10 bases between the two germline ends. The germline gives CDR1 MDHEN, CDR2 SYDVKM. CDR3: CASSLLRGAYNEQFF. DNA for the CDR3: TGTGCCAGCAGTTTACTTCGCGGGGCCTACAATGAGCAGTTCTTC.

The V gene is TRBV3-1, the J gene TRBJ1-1; D is perhaps TRBD1 (6 bases). The germline V and J ends were trimmed by 5 bases and 6 bases, with 16 bases remaining between them. Germline V gene lookup returns CDR1 LGHDT and CDR2 YNNKEL (reference sequence). The CDR3 is made up of 14 amino acids. Here the CDR3 DNA reads TGTGCCAGCAGCTCACCTCAGGGGAGCGCTGAAGCTTTCTTT. It specifies CASSSPQGSAEAFF.